This T cell receptor (beta chain) was identified in a study of regulatory T cells in long-lasting Graves disease. In building TCR beta libraries, iRepertoire HTBI primers were used together with Arm-PCR of CDR3 regions. A single record per CDR3 protein comes from TCRdb applying MiXCR to the multiplex PCR reads. Here the sample spans fewer than 500,000 distinct CDR3 sequences, around 16% being singletons. Time point noted: newly diagnosed GD, antithyroid drugs for less than 3 months. The TCR library was made from RNA that had been extracted from PBMCs in TRIzol. The CDR3 consists of 14 residues. Trimming took 4 bases from V and 6 from J; bases not matched to a gene: 10. The germline CDR1 and CDR2 sequences are SGHRS and YFSETQ. This clonotype was detected ten times or more. These same records also appear under a second study, on T cells in Graves' hyperthyroidism and ophthalmopathy.

Specimen: peripheral blood mononuclear cells (PBMCs), collected at new diagnosis, from a patient treated with antithyroid drugs. The receptor comes from a man aged 40-49 years with Graves disease. The J gene is TRBJ2-7, the V gene TRBV5-1, with 7 nucleotides matching TRBD2. CDR3 nucleotides: TGCGCCAGCAGCGGGGGGGAGCTCCGGGGCGAGCAGTACTTC. Translating gives CASSGGELRGEQYF.